Listed below are T cell receptor beta chains from one sample, sequenced in a study of T cells in Graves' hyperthyroidism and ophthalmopathy. TCRdb analysed the multiplex PCR reads with MiXCR anew, one entry per CDR3 protein. Of under 500,000 distinct CDR3 sequences listed, 11% to 15% are singletons. Sequencing input: blood. Source of these receptors: a man aged 45-65 years with Graves' ophthalmopathy. Each CDR3 is given with its conserved first and last residue. A D gene is named only where the DNA matches it firmly. For some rows the clone size is stated as once, few or many, or as a class when expanded; others skip it.

J	size	V	D	CDR3	DNA
TRBJ2-7	many	TRBV11-2	.	CASSWGLGDEQYF	TGTGCCAGCAGCTGGGGCCTCGGGGACGAGCAGTACTTC
TRBJ2-1	.	TRBV4-1	.	CASSQDRGRGFYEQFF	TGCGCCAGCAGCCAAGATCGGGGGCGCGGCTTCTATGAGCAGTTCTTC
TRBJ2-3	few	TRBV15	.	CATSRAARGTDTQYF	TGTGCCACCAGCAGAGCGGCTCGGGGCACAGATACGCAGTATTTT
TRBJ1-5	.	TRBV3-1	.	CASSEAPFGFGNQPQHF	TGTGCCAGCAGTGAAGCGCCCTTCGGCTTTGGCAATCAGCCCCAGCATTTT
TRBJ1-5	.	TRBV19	TRBD1	CASSSRDSSYQPQHF	TGTGCCAGTAGTTCCCGGGACAGTTCTTATCAGCCCCAGCATTTT
TRBJ2-7	.	TRBV28	.	CASSPQGSWSEQYF	TGTGCCAGCAGTCCGCAGGGCTCCTGGAGCGAGCAGTACTTC
TRBJ2-3	few	TRBV20-1	TRBD2	CSAGTSGRWDTQYF	TGCAGTGCTGGGACTAGCGGGAGATGGGATACGCAGTATTTT
TRBJ1-1	many	TRBV7-9	.	CASSPPDTPVSLNTEAFF	TGTGCCAGCAGCCCACCTGACACCCCGGTGTCCTTGAACACTGAAGCTTTCTTT
TRBJ2-6	.	TRBV7-9	.	CASSLALSSSGANVLTF	TGTGCCAGCAGCTTAGCTTTGTCGAGCTCTGGGGCCAACGTCCTGACTTTC
TRBJ2-1	many	TRBV7-9	.	CASSPGLAVSYNEQFF	TGTGCCAGCAGCCCGGGGCTGGCAGTATCCTACAATGAGCAGTTCTTC
TRBJ1-1	many	TRBV6-5	.	CASSYSSGLVLEAFF	TGTGCCAGCAGTTACTCTTCAGGTTTGGTTCTTGAAGCTTTCTTT
TRBJ2-7	many	TRBV7-8	.	CASSEDRHSYEQYF	TGTGCCAGCAGCGAAGACAGACACTCCTACGAGCAGTACTTC
TRBJ2-7	.	TRBV6-4	.	CASSERSEGGYEQYF	TGTGCCAGCAGTGAACGTAGTGAAGGCGGCTACGAGCAGTACTTC
TRBJ1-3	few	TRBV2	.	CASSEFVGNTIYF	TGTGCCAGCAGTGAATTTGTTGGAAACACCATATATTTT
TRBJ2-7	.	TRBV6-1	TRBD2	CASSEPETSGSTPYEQYF	TGTGCCAGCAGTGAACCCGAGACTAGCGGGAGTACACCCTACGAGCAGTACTTC
TRBJ2-7	many	TRBV20-1	.	CSARAAGRRYEQYF	TGCAGTGCTAGAGCCGCGGGACGGCGCTACGAGCAGTACTTC
TRBJ2-2	many	TRBV5-1	TRBD2	CAIQREGRTGELFF	TGCGCCATACAGCGGGAGGGCAGAACCGGGGAGCTGTTTTTT
TRBJ1-1	many	TRBV12-3/TRBV12-4	.	CASSWGGQAAFF	TGTGCCAGCAGCTGGGGAGGTCAGGCCGCTTTCTTT
TRBJ2-1	many	TRBV29-1	TRBD1	CSVGFGQGIDEQFF	TGCAGCGTTGGGTTTGGACAGGGGATCGATGAGCAGTTCTTC
TRBJ1-1	many	TRBV14	.	CASSRGGRTPRMNTEAFF	TGTGCCAGCAGCCGCGGCGGCAGAACCCCTAGAATGAACACTGAAGCTTTCTTT
TRBJ1-4	many	TRBV2	.	CASSDDRPATNEKLFF	TGTGCCAGCAGTGATGATCGGCCTGCAACTAATGAAAAACTGTTTTTT
TRBJ1-4	.	TRBV19	.	CASSIRGEKLFF	TGTGCCAGTAGTATCCGGGGTGAAAAACTGTTTTTT
TRBJ2-5	many	TRBV20-1	TRBD2	CSALGLAGGETQYF	TGCAGTGCCCTGGGACTAGCGGGTGGGGAGACCCAGTACTTC
TRBJ2-5	.	TRBV15	TRBD1	CATSSQGAQETQYF	TGTGCCACCAGCAGTCAGGGGGCGCAGGAGACCCAGTACTTC
TRBJ2-7	many	TRBV7-8	.	CASSPPYHKGEQYF	TGTGCCAGCAGCCCCCCTTATCATAAGGGCGAGCAGTACTTC
TRBJ2-7	.	TRBV3-1	TRBD1	CASSRKRTGGSYEQYF	TGTGCCAGCAGCCGAAAAAGGACAGGGGGGAGCTACGAGCAGTACTTC
TRBJ1-4	.	TRBV5-1	TRBD1	CASSTGQAVEKLFF	TGCGCCAGCAGCACTGGACAGGCGGTTGAAAAACTGTTTTTT
TRBJ2-5	.	TRBV29-1	.	CSVERAAPNSVAQYF	TGCAGCGTTGAGAGGGCAGCCCCAAACTCGGTGGCCCAGTACTTC
TRBJ2-1	few	TRBV19	.	CASSDLGRKNQFF	TGTGCCAGTAGTGATTTAGGTCGAAAGAATCAGTTCTTC
TRBJ1-1	.	TRBV13	TRBD1	CASRDRGYTEAFF	TGTGCCAGCAGGGACAGGGGGTATACTGAAGCTTTCTTT
TRBJ1-2	many	TRBV28	.	CASSLGAGNYGYTF	TGTGCCAGCAGTTTAGGGGCAGGCAACTATGGCTACACCTTC
TRBJ2-5	many	TRBV30	.	CAWSPGGVQETQYF	TGTGCCTGGAGTCCCGGGGGAGTTCAAGAGACCCAGTACTTC
TRBJ2-1	.	TRBV11-2	.	CASSLAWTPNHEQFF	TGTGCCAGCAGCTTAGCCTGGACACCAAACCATGAGCAGTTCTTC
TRBJ2-4	.	TRBV28	TRBD2	CASRPGLAAKNIQYF	TGTGCCAGCAGGCCGGGACTAGCAGCCAAAAACATTCAGTACTTC
TRBJ2-1	many	TRBV9	.	CASSVAVGVGGNEQFF	TGTGCCAGCAGCGTAGCGGTAGGAGTGGGTGGAAATGAGCAGTTCTTC
TRBJ1-1	many	TRBV5-5	.	CASSFTDTEAFF	TGTGCCAGCAGTTTCACCGACACTGAAGCTTTCTTT
TRBJ2-1	many	TRBV5-1	TRBD2	CASSPTSGTNEQFF	TGCGCCAGCAGCCCAACTAGCGGGACGAATGAGCAGTTCTTC
TRBJ2-5	many	TRBV18	.	CASSHPGREETQYF	TGTGCCAGCTCACACCCGGGCAGGGAAGAGACCCAGTACTTC
TRBJ1-5	many	TRBV6-1	.	CASGNRREYSNQPQHF	TGTGCCAGCGGCAACCGTAGAGAATATAGCAATCAGCCCCAGCATTTT
TRBJ2-3	.	TRBV29-1	TRBD2	CSVEGLAGNTQYF	TGCAGCGTTGAGGGACTAGCGGGTAATACGCAGTATTTT
TRBJ1-1	many	TRBV5-1	.	CASSLGSGAFF	TGCGCCAGCAGCTTAGGTAGTGGAGCTTTCTTT
TRBJ2-3	few	TRBV11-2	TRBD2	CASSPWRSGSIDTQYF	TGTGCCAGCAGCCCCTGGAGGAGCGGGAGTATAGATACGCAGTATTTT
TRBJ2-1	.	TRBV27	.	CASSWGASGEQFF	TGTGCCAGCAGTTGGGGGGCTAGTGGGGAGCAGTTCTTC
TRBJ1-1	many	TRBV7-9	.	CASSADAGRLIMNTEAFF	TGTGCCAGCAGCGCGGACGCGGGACGCCTTATCATGAACACTGAAGCTTTCTTT
TRBJ1-6	few	TRBV9	.	CASSPTGSYNSPLHF	TGTGCCAGCAGCCCGACAGGCTCCTATAATTCACCCCTCCACTTT
TRBJ2-4	many	TRBV12-3/TRBV12-4	TRBD2	CASSLMVAGGNIQYF	TGTGCCAGCAGTCTTATGGTAGCGGGAGGGAACATTCAGTACTTC
TRBJ1-2	.	TRBV27	TRBD1	CASSLSGLQGRSGHGYTF	TGTGCCAGCAGTTTATCGGGACTACAGGGGAGGAGCGGCCATGGCTACACCTTC
TRBJ1-1	many	TRBV5-1	.	CASREFLNTEAFF	TGCGCCAGCCGGGAGTTCTTGAACACTGAAGCTTTCTTT
TRBJ2-3	few	TRBV18	.	CASSPFLGEATDTQYF	TGTGCCAGCTCACCTTTTCTGGGGGAGGCGACAGATACGCAGTATTTT
TRBJ2-7	many	TRBV18	.	CASSPLGLQGGIYEQYF	TGTGCCAGCTCACCACTGGGGTTGCAAGGGGGAATCTACGAGCAGTACTTC
TRBJ2-5	.	TRBV15	.	CATSRDGRQETQYF	TGTGCCACCAGCAGAGATGGCCGTCAGGAGACCCAGTACTTC
TRBJ2-2	.	TRBV6-1	TRBD2	CASSALAGASGERFF	TGTGCCAGCAGTGCCCTAGCGGGAGCAAGCGGGGAGCGGTTTTTT
TRBJ2-3	many	TRBV12-5	.	CASGLVKAASTDTQYF	TGTGCTAGTGGTTTGGTAAAAGCGGCAAGCACAGATACGCAGTATTTT
TRBJ1-5	.	TRBV30	.	CAWSGGLGQPQHF	TGTGCCTGGAGTGGGGGGCTTGGACAGCCCCAGCATTTT
TRBJ1-2	.	TRBV7-9	.	CASSVSHLNYGYTF	TGTGCCAGCAGCGTCTCACACCTTAACTATGGCTACACCTTC
TRBJ1-5	many	TRBV24-1	.	CATSPRTMLSNQPQHF	TGTGCCACCAGTCCGCGGACCATGCTCAGCAATCAGCCCCAGCATTTT
TRBJ1-1	many	TRBV2	.	CASSERGGTEAFF	TGTGCCAGCAGTGAGAGGGGTGGCACTGAAGCTTTCTTT